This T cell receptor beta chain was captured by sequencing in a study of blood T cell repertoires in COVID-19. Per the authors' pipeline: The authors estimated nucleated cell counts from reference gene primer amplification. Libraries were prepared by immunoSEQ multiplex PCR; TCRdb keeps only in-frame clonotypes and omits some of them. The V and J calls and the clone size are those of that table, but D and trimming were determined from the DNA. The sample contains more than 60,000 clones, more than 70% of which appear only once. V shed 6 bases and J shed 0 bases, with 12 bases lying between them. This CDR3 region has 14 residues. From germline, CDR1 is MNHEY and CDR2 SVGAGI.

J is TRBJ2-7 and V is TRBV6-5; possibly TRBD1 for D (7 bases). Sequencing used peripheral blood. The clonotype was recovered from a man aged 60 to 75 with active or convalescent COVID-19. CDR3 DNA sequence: TGTGCCAGCAGGCCCAGGGGGGTCTCCTACGAGCAGTACTTC. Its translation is CASRPRGVSYEQYF.